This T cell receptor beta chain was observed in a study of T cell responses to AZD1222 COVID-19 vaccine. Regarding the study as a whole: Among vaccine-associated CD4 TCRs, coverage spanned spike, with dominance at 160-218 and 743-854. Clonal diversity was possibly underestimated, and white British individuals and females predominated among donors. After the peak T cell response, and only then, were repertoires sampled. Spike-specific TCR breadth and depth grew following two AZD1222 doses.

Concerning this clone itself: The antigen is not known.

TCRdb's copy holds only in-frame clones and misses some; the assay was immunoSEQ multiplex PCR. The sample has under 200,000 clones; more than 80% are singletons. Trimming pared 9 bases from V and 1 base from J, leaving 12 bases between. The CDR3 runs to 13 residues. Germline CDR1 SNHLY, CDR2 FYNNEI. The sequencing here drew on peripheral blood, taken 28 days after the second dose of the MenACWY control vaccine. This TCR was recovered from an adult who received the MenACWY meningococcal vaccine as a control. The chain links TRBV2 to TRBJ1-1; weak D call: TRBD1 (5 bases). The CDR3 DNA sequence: TGTGCCAGAGGCCAGGGTCGGAACACTGAAGCTTTCTTT. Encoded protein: CARGQGRNTEAFF.